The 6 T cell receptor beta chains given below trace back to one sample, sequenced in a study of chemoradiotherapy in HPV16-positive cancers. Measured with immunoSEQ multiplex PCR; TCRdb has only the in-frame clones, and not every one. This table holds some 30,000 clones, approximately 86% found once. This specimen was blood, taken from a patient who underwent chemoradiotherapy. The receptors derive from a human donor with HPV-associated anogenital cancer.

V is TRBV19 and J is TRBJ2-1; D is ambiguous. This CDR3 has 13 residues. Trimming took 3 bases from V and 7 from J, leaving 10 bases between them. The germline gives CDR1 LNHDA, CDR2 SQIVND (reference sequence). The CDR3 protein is CASSISRPNEQFF. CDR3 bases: TGTGCCAGTAGTATTTCAAGACCGAATGAGCAGTTCTTC.

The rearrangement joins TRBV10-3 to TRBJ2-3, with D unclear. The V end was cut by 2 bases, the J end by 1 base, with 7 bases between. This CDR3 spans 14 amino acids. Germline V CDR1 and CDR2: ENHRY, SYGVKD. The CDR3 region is CAISELSGTDTQYF. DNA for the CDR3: TGTGCCATCAGTGAGCTGTCAGGCACAGATACGCAGTATTTT.

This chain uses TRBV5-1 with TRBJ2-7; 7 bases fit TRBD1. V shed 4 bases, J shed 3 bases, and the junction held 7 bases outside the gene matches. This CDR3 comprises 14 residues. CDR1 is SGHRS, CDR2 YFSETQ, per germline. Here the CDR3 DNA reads TGCGCCAGCAGCCAGGACAGGAACTACTACGAGCAGTACTTC. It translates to CASSQDRNYYEQYF.

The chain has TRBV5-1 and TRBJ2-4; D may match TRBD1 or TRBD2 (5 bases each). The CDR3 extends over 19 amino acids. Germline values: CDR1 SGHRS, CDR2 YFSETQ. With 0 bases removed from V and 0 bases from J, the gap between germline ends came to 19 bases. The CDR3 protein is CASSLVAVGADLAKNIQYF. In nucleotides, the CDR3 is TGCGCCAGCAGCTTGGTTGCGGTCGGGGCCGACTTAGCCAAAAACATTCAGTACTTC.

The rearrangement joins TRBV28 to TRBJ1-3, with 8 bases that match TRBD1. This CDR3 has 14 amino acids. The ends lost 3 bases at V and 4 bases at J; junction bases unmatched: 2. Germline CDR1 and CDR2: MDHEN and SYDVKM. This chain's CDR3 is CASSFAGGGNTIYF. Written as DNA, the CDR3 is TGTGCCAGCAGTTTTGCAGGGGGCGGAAACACCATATATTTT.

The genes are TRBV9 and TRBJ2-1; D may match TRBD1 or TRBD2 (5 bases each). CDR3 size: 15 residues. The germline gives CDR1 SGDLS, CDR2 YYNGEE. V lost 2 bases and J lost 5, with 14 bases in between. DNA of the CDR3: TGTGCCAGCAGCGTCGGGACCCAGGGAAACAATGAGCAGTTCTTC. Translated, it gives CASSVGTQGNNEQFF.